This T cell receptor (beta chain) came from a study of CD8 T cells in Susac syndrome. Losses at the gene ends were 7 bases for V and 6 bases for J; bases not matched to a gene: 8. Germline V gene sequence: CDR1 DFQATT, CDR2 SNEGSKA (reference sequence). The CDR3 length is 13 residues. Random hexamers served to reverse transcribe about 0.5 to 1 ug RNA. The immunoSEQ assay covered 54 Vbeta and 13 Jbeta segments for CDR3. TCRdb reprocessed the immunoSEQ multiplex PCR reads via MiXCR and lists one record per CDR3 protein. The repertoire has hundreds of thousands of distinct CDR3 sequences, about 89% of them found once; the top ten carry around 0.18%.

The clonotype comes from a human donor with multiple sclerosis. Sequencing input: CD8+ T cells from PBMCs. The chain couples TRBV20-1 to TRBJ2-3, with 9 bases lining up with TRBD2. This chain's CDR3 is CSGGGEVYDTQYF. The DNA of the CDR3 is TGCAGTGGCGGGGGGGAGGTTTACGATACGCAGTATTTT.